This T cell receptor beta chain comes out of a study of long-term antiretroviral therapy in people with HIV. The CDR3 extends over 12 amino acids. The germline V and J ends were trimmed by 1 base and 5 bases, with 6 bases remaining between them. The germline gives CDR1 SGHVS, CDR2 FQNEAQ. The assay used was immunoSEQ (version v3.0), run at survey level. Here immunoSEQ multiplex PCR was the method, and the copy in TCRdb shows in-frame clones only, minus some. The profile covers 25,000 to 35,000 clones, with approximately 80% appearing a single time and approximately 10% taken by the ten largest. This sequence originates from a man aged 25-45 years with HIV. The chain employs TRBV7-8 and TRBJ2-7, with a tentative D call TRBD2 (6 bases). Sequenced here: unsorted PBMCs, sampled almost 2.9 years after starting antiretroviral therapy. The CDR3 spells CASSLGGDEQYF. The CDR3 bases are TGTGCCAGCAGCTTAGGGGGGGACGAGCAGTACTTC.